The text below deals with one T cell receptor (beta chain). This entry is derived from a study of sequential checkpoint blockade in melanoma. Sample treatment: randomized to nivolumab then ipilimumab (arm A) or the reverse (arm B). The germline CDR1 and CDR2 sequences are MGHRA and YSYEKL. The J segment lost 10 bases and the V segment lost 4 bases, leaving 13 bases of the junction unmatched. The CDR3 is 15 amino acids. Clones were read by immunoSEQ multiplex PCR, and TCRdb kept only the in-frame ones, dropping some. The repertoire consists of about 13,000 clones, with approximately 82% occurring once and the leading ten covering roughly 29%.

The clonotype was recovered from a human donor with melanoma. The chain recombines TRBV4-1 with TRBJ2-1; the match to TRBD1 covers 7 bases. Sequences were derived from CD8+ T cells sorted from blood (inferred from file names), sampled from a patient given nivolumab and ipilimumab in sequence. DNA for the CDR3: TGCGCCAGCAGCCGAACCGGGACAGACTCCTACGAGCAGTTCTTC. This sequence encodes CASSRTGTDSYEQFF.